This T cell receptor beta chain stems from a study of blood T cell repertoires in COVID-19. For the study at large: PBMCs, B-cell-depleted T cells, or T cells were the source of the cDNA or gDNA that made up the material.

Ages ranged from roughly 18 to 100 years, with residence in fewer than 25 US areas. The CDR3 totals 17 residues. The germline gives CDR1 KGHSH, CDR2 LQKENI. The ends were cut back, 5 bases at V and 0 bases at J, with 17 bases in the middle. Assay used: immunoSEQ multiplex PCR; TCRdb lists only in-frame clones, some missing. The data contain 300,000 to 400,000 clones, over 75% of them seen just once; the ten biggest clones take up more than 0.85%. The origin of this receptor is a woman aged 25 to 39 with acute COVID-19. V usage is TRBV18 and J usage is TRBJ2-4, with TRBD2 as a possible D gene (7 bases). Sequenced input: PBMCs or T cells enriched from blood (not recorded which). As DNA, the CDR3 is TGTGCCAGCTCATCGACCTCGGGGGGCCTAGCCAAAAACATTCAGTACTTC. Amino acids: CASSSTSGGLAKNIQYF. The variable domain in full, with the rest retrieved from reference TRBV18 and TRBJ2-4, is NAGVMQNPRHLVRRRGQEARLRCSPMKGHSHVYWYRQLPEEGLKFMVYLQKENIIDESGMPKERFSAEFPKEGPSILRIQQVVRGDSAAYFCASSSTSGGLAKNIQYFGAGTRLSVL.